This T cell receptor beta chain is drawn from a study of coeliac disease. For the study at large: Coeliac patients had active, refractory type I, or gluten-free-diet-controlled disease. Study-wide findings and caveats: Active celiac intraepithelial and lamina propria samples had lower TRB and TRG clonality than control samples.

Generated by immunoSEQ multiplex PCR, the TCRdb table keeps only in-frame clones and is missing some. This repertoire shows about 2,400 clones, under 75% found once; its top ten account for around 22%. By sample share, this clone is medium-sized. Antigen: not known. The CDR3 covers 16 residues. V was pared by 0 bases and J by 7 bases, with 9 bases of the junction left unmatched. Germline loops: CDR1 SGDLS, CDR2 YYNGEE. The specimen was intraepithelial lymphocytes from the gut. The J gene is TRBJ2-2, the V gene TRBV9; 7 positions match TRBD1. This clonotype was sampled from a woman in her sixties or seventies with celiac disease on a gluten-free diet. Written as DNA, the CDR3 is TGTGCCAGCAGCGTAGCCCGGGACAGAGGCGACGGGGAGCTGTTTTTT. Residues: CASSVARDRGDGELFF.